This T cell receptor beta chain came from a study of T cell responses to AZD1222 COVID-19 vaccine. Note on this clone: The antigen is unknown.

The protocol was immunoSEQ multiplex PCR, while the TCRdb copy is restricted to in-frame clones and leaves out a portion. The sample yields around 270,000 clones, roughly 93% seen once. The study, taken as a whole, reports: Epitopes outside B.1.351 and B.1.1.7 mutated regions reportedly drew nearly half of spike TCRs. Just a handful of AZD1222 recipients were seropositive at baseline.

The CDR3 is 13 amino acids. V shed 6 bases and J shed 5 bases, with 14 bases lying between them. From germline, CDR1 is ENHRY and CDR2 SYGVKD. The TCR comes from an adult who received the AZD1222 COVID-19 vaccine. This chain links TRBV10-3 with TRBJ2-7; tentatively, D is TRBD2 (7 bases). The specimen comprised peripheral blood, sampled 28 days after the second AZD1222 dose. The CDR3 DNA reads as TGTGCCATCAGCCCAAGGGGGGGGAACGAGCAGTACTTC. The encoded protein is CAISPRGGNEQYF.